These T cell receptor beta chains were read from a single sample in a study of beta chain features in type 1 diabetes. The repertoire was sequenced with immunoSEQ multiplex PCR; TCRdb's copy has only in-frame clones and lacks some. The profile shows 250,000 to 300,000 clones, roughly 24% of them singletons. The sample was naive CD4+ T cells from blood. These receptors were collected from a woman aged 25 to 45 with type 1 diabetes. The CDR3 runs from the conserved cysteine through the conserved F or W. The D gene is left open where the match is weak. The listing skips clone size in some rows; elsewhere it reads once, few, many or a size class.

J	size	D	V	DNA	CDR3
TRBJ2-7	.	TRBD1	TRBV5-6	TGTGCCAGCAGCTTGGGGCAGGGGGTAACCTACGAGCAGTACTTC	CASSLGQGVTYEQYF
TRBJ1-2	few	.	TRBV5-1	TGCGCCAGCAGCTTGGGAGGGACAAAGGATGGCTACACCTTC	CASSLGGTKDGYTF
TRBJ2-1	.	TRBD2	TRBV4-1	TGCGCCAGCAACTCTCTAGGGACTAGCGGCTACAATGAGCAGTTCTTC	CASNSLGTSGYNEQFF
TRBJ2-2	.	.	TRBV9	TGTGCCAGCAGCGTAGCGGGAGTCGGGGAGCTGTTTTTT	CASSVAGVGELFF
TRBJ2-3	few	TRBD2	TRBV30	TGTGCCTGGATTAGGGCTAGCGGGGCCACAGATACGCAGTATTTT	CAWIRASGATDTQYF
TRBJ1-1	.	.	TRBV10-3	TGTGCCATCAGTGTAGGGGTAACTGAAGCTTTCTTT	CAISVGVTEAFF
TRBJ2-1	few	.	TRBV7-3	TGTGCCAGCAGCTTAACGGGTTGGCGGGCCTACAATGAGCAGTTCTTC	CASSLTGWRAYNEQFF
TRBJ1-3	.	TRBD1	TRBV4-1	TGCGCCAGCAGCCAGGGGACAGCTGGAAACACCATATATTTT	CASSQGTAGNTIYF
TRBJ1-1	few	.	TRBV30	TGTGCCTGGGTTTCTCTCCAGGGGTACACTGAAGCTTTCTTT	CAWVSLQGYTEAFF
TRBJ1-2	few	.	TRBV4-2	TGTGCCAGCAGCCACCTTGGACCCCAGGGCGCTAACTATGGCTACACCTTC	CASSHLGPQGANYGYTF
TRBJ2-1	.	TRBD2	TRBV7-3	TGTGCCAGCAGCTTAACGGCGGGAGGGAGGTATGAGCAGTTCTTC	CASSLTAGGRYEQFF
TRBJ2-1	few	TRBD2	TRBV28	TGTGCCAGCACCGAAGCGGGGGGCTCCTACAATGAGCAGTTCTTC	CASTEAGGSYNEQFF
TRBJ2-2	few	TRBD2	TRBV28	TGTGCCAGCAGGTTAGCGGGAGCGAACACCGGGGAGCTGTTTTTT	CASRLAGANTGELFF
TRBJ2-5	once	TRBD2	TRBV27	TGTGCCAGCAGTTTCACCCTAGCGGGGCCCGGGACCCAGTACTTC	CASSFTLAGPGTQYF
TRBJ2-1	.	.	TRBV28	TGTGCCAGCAACCTTAGCGGAGCCGGCGGGGAGCAGTTCTTC	CASNLSGAGGEQFF